These T cell receptor beta chains were read from a single sample in a study of tumor-infiltrating lymphocytes in primary liver carcinoma. TCRdb used MiXCR to reprocess the multiplex PCR reads, holding one entry per CDR3 protein. The data contain a few hundred thousand distinct CDR3 sequences, roughly 60% of them singletons. Sequencing was carried out using peripheral blood. The receptor set was obtained from a woman aged 25 to 45 with primary liver carcinoma and hepatitis B virus infection. CDR3s include the opening cysteine and the closing phenylalanine or tryptophan. D genes are given only for firm matches. Clone sizes are given selectively: once, few, many, or a class where the clone is expanded.

size: few
D: NA
J: TRBJ1-1
V: TRBV6-2/TRBV6-3
DNA: TGTGCCAGCAGCCACCCTCTCGCCGGGACCACTGAAGCTTTCTTT
CDR3: CASSHPLAGTTEAFF

size: NA
D: NA
J: TRBJ2-3
V: TRBV11-3
DNA: TGTACCAGCAGCCCACGGGGTAGGAAGGGGACAGATACGCAGTATTTT
CDR3: CTSSPRGRKGTDTQYF

size: few
D: NA
J: TRBJ2-7
V: TRBV6-6
DNA: TGTGCCAGCAGTGACGATCCGGGAGAGGGGTTGTACGAGCAGTACTTC
CDR3: CASSDDPGEGLYEQYF

size: NA
D: NA
J: TRBJ2-2
V: TRBV30
DNA: TGTGCCTGGAGCAAAGGACAGTTGAACACCGGGGAGCTGTTTTTT
CDR3: CAWSKGQLNTGELFF

size: NA
D: NA
J: TRBJ2-1
V: TRBV29-1
DNA: TGCAGCGTTGAAGAGGTTACGGCGGACTCCTACAATGAGCAGTTCTTC
CDR3: CSVEEVTADSYNEQFF

size: NA
D: NA
J: TRBJ2-3
V: TRBV29-1
DNA: TGCAACGTTGAGTTCCACATCACAGATACGCAGTATTTT
CDR3: CNVEFHITDTQYF

size: NA
D: NA
J: TRBJ2-5
V: TRBV4-1
DNA: TGCGCCAGCAGCCAAGGGTCGGCAGCCGTAGGGTTTTCGGAGACCCATTACTTC
CDR3: CASSQGSAAVGFSETHYF

size: few
D: NA
J: TRBJ2-3
V: TRBV12-3/TRBV12-4
DNA: TGTGCCAGCAACGGTGTTTTCGCAGATACGCAGTATTTT
CDR3: CASNGVFADTQYF

size: few
D: TRBD2
J: TRBJ2-3
V: TRBV29-1
DNA: TGCAGCGTTGATTTCTGGGCGGGAGGGCCAACAGATACGCAGTATTTT
CDR3: CSVDFWAGGPTDTQYF

size: many
D: NA
J: TRBJ1-1
V: TRBV5-6
DNA: TGTGCCAGCAGCTTGGGCGGACGGGACACTGAAGCTTTCTTT
CDR3: CASSLGGRDTEAFF

size: many
D: NA
J: TRBJ1-1
V: TRBV6-5
DNA: TGTGCCAGCAGTCCCAACGCCGGACGACGAGGGAACACTGAAGCTTTCTTT
CDR3: CASSPNAGRRGNTEAFF